This T cell receptor beta chain was found in a study of resident and recirculating memory T cells in vitiligo. Study-wide context: Epidermis came from shave biopsies of lesional and nonlesional sites, plus PBMCs. Whole samples, not sorted cells, were homogenized and used for genomic DNA extraction. Study-wide results and caveats: TCR sequences were not conserved across biopsy sites or patients. No single dominant TCR clone appeared; lesion clonality varied.

Trimming stripped 4 bases from V and 1 base from J, with 14 bases between. The CDR3 extends over 16 amino acids. Germline values: CDR1 SGHNT, CDR2 YYREEE (reference sequence). About this clone: Its antigen is not known.

The method was immunoSEQ multiplex PCR; TCRdb's version includes in-frame clones alone and lacks a portion of them. The table has more than 70,000 clones, 92% seen once. The receptor was isolated from a male donor with vitiligo. This rearrangement joins TRBV5-4 to TRBJ2-2; possibly TRBD1 for D (5 bases). Sequenced input: blood. The CDR3 region has the DNA TGTGCCAGCAGCCTTGCGGACAAATGGAACACCGGGGAGCTGTTTTTT. It specifies CASSLADKWNTGELFF.